Listed here is a single T cell receptor beta chain. The record originates from a study of human T cells and chemical hapten exposure. Germline values: CDR1 SGHRS, CDR2 YFSETQ. The CDR3 loop spans 15 amino acids. Unmatched junction bases numbered 3, after V lost 1 base and J lost 4 bases. TCRdb re-called the RACE reads with MiXCR, one entry per CDR3 protein. The sample holds roughly 120,000 distinct CDR3 sequences; about 12% are singletons and the top ten take roughly 1.5%. The time point is: patch test 1, 2 weeks after DPC sensitization. Sample treatment: therapeutic diphenylcyclopropenone sensitization with weekly scalp DPC.

The material sequenced was whole blood, taken in connection with sensitization to the hapten diphenylcyclopropenone (DPC). This chain connects TRBV5-1 to TRBJ2-3; 10 nucleotides line up with TRBD2. This clonotype originated in a woman aged 50 to 65 with alopecia areata. Some clones in this sample may be carry-over from other donors' samples. The CDR3 loop reads CASSLSLAGADTQYF. For the CDR3, the DNA is TGCGCCAGCAGCTTGAGCCTAGCGGGAGCAGATACGCAGTATTTT.